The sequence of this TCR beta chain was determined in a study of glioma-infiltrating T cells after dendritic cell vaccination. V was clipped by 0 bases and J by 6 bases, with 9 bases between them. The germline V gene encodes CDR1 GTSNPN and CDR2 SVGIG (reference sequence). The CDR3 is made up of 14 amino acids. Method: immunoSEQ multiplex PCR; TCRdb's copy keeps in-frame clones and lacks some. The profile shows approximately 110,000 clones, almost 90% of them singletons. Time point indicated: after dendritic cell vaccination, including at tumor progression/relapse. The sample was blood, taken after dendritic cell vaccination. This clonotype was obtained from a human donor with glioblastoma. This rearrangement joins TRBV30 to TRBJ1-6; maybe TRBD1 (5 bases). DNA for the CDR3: TGTGCCTGGAGTGTATCAGGGCGTAATTCACCCCTCCACTTT. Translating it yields CAWSVSGRNSPLHF.